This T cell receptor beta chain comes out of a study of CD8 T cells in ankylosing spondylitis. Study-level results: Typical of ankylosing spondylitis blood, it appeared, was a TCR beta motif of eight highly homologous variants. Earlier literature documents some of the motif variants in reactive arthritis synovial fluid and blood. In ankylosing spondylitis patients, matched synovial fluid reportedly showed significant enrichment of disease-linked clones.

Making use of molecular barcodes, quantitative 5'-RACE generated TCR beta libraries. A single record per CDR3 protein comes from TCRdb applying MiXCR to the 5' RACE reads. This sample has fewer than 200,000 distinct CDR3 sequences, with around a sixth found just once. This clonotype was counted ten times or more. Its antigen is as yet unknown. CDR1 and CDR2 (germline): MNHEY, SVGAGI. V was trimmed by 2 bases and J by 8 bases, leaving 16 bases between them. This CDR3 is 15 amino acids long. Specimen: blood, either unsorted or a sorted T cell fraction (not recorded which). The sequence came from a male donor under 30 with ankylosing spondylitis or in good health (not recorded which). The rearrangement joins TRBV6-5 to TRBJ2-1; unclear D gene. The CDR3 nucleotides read TGTGCCAGCAGTTACCACGGTGTCCAGGTGGATGAGCAGTTCTTC. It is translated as CASSYHGVQVDEQFF.